The clone carrying this T cell receptor (beta chain) was detected only a few times. The data are from a study of identical twins' blood T cells. Donors were six healthy women in three monozygous twin pairs. The three twin pairs were reared together, likely meeting the same infections. Libraries were made from RNA as TCR cDNA, using a modified protocol. TCRdb passed the 5' RACE reads through MiXCR, listing each CDR3 protein once. The profile covers hundreds of thousands of distinct CDR3 sequences, with 28% appearing a single time and about 6% taken by the ten largest. This CDR3 has 13 amino acids. Germline CDR1 reads LNHDA; CDR2 reads SQIVND (reference sequence). V lost 0 bases and J 11 bases, leaving 11 bases between the germline ends.

The TCR originated in a woman aged 18 to 55 in good health. Input material: PBMCs. This chain connects TRBV19 to TRBJ1-5; D perhaps matches TRBD1 (5 bases). The CDR3 loop is CASSIDSPRAQHF. The DNA for the CDR3 is TGTGCCAGTAGTATAGACTCCCCCAGGGCCCAGCATTTT. The full variable domain, its missing parts supplied by reference TRBV19 and TRBJ1-5, is DGGITQSPKYLFRKEGQNVTLSCEQNLNHDAMYWYRQDPGQGLRLIYYSQIVNDFQKGDIAEGYSVSREKKESFPLTVTSAQKNPTAFYLCASSIDSPRAQHFGDGTRLSIL.